This T cell receptor gamma chain derives from a study of Vδ1+ human thymocytes. From germline, CDR1 is EGSTGY and CDR2 YDSYTSSV. Trimming cost V 3 bases and J 6 bases; bases outside gene matches: 8. The CDR3 loop spans 13 amino acids. This clone turned up a few times. The target antigen is unknown. RNA was extracted from the cells and then reverse transcribed. Multiplex PCR used pooled V-gene forward primers and a constant-region reverse primer to amplify CDR3s. TCRdb reanalysed the multiplex PCR reads via CATT. The sample comprises approximately 40,000 gamma-chain clones, around 20% of which are singletons, and 1.9% rests with the top ten. Study-wide results and limits: Thymic TRG and TRD repertoires appeared highly polyclonal, with Gaussian CDR3 length distributions. Thymic delta-chain repertoires held approximately 20% Vdelta2 sequences and few Vdelta3, despite high sort purity. Bulk data may be misread because of unexpected Vdelta2 sequences.

The sequencing input was Vdelta1+ gamma-delta thymocytes from the thymus. Subset of the sample: FACS-sorted CD3+ TCRalphabeta- TCRVdelta1+ TCRVdelta2- thymocytes. This rearrangement joins TRGV4 to TRGJ1 or TRGJ2. This sequence originates from a girl under three years old who had congenital heart surgery. The CDR3 DNA sequence: TGTGCCACCTGGGATAAAGGTTGTTATAAGAAACTCTTT. Protein: CATWDKGCYKKLF.